A selection of T cell receptor beta chains follows, all from one sample in a study of blood T cell repertoires in COVID-19. Only in-frame clones appear in the TCRdb table, and some are missing; sequencing was by immunoSEQ multiplex PCR. The sample yields roughly 230,000 clones, 88% seen once. The sequenced sample consisted of peripheral blood. The receptors come from a man between 65 and 85 years old with acute or convalescent COVID-19. Each CDR3 is given with its conserved first and last residue. The D gene is left open where the match is weak. The size of a clone is reported for some rows only, either as once, few or many, or as a class for expanded clones.

J: TRBJ1-5; D: -; V: TRBV7-8; size: -; DNA: TGTGCCAGCAGCCAAAGGGGATCCAATCAGCCCCAGCATTTT; CDR3: CASSQRGSNQPQHF
J: TRBJ1-1; D: -; V: TRBV19; size: -; DNA: TGTGCCAGTAGCCGACAGACTAACACTGAAGCTTTCTTT; CDR3: CASSRQTNTEAFF
J: TRBJ2-7; D: TRBD2; V: TRBV27; size: -; DNA: TGTGCCAGCAGTTTTAGCGGGACCAATTACGAGCAGTACTTC; CDR3: CASSFSGTNYEQYF
J: TRBJ2-7; D: TRBD1; V: TRBV2; size: -; DNA: TGTGCCAGCAAAGGGACAGGGAACTCCTACGAGCAGTACTTC; CDR3: CASKGTGNSYEQYF
J: TRBJ2-1; D: -; V: TRBV5-6; size: -; DNA: TGTGCCAGCAGCTTTAAAGGGGGAGATGACAATGAGCAGTTCTTC; CDR3: CASSFKGGDDNEQFF
J: TRBJ1-1; D: -; V: TRBV29-1; size: -; DNA: TGCAGCGCCGCCCAGACAGTTGAAGCTTTCTTT; CDR3: CSAAQTVEAFF
J: TRBJ2-2; D: -; V: TRBV6-5; size: once; DNA: TGTGCCTCGCGAGTAGCGGAGAACACCGGGGAGCTGTTTTTT; CDR3: CASRVAENTGELFF
J: TRBJ2-7; D: -; V: TRBV6-2/TRBV6-3; size: once; DNA: TGTGCCAGCAGTATGACAGAGTCCTACGAGCAGTACTTC; CDR3: CASSMTESYEQYF
J: TRBJ2-1; D: -; V: TRBV29-1; size: -; DNA: TGCAGCGTTGCTACTAGTTTGGTCGATGAGCAGTTCTTC; CDR3: CSVATSLVDEQFF
J: TRBJ1-5; D: TRBD1; V: TRBV29-1; size: -; DNA: TGCAGCGTCTCAGGACAGGGGAGCAATCAGCCCCAGCATTTT; CDR3: CSVSGQGSNQPQHF
J: TRBJ2-7; D: -; V: TRBV2; size: once; DNA: TGTGCCAGCAGTGAGTCATCGGGCGAGCAGTACTTC; CDR3: CASSESSGEQYF
J: TRBJ1-2; D: -; V: TRBV6-2/TRBV6-3; size: -; DNA: TGTGCCAGCAGTTACGGCGCGGACTATGGCTACACCTTC; CDR3: CASSYGADYGYTF
J: TRBJ2-7; D: -; V: TRBV18; size: -; DNA: TGTGCCAGCTCACCGGGGCCGAACCTACCCGGCGAGCAGTACTTC; CDR3: CASSPGPNLPGEQYF
J: TRBJ1-1; D: -; V: TRBV4-2; size: -; DNA: TGTGCCAGCAGCCAAGAGGCGAACACTGAAGCTTTCTTT; CDR3: CASSQEANTEAFF
J: TRBJ2-5; D: -; V: TRBV27; size: -; DNA: TGTGCCAGCAGTCTCCGGATGACAAGATCCCAAGAGACCCAGTACTTC; CDR3: CASSLRMTRSQETQYF
J: TRBJ1-3; D: -; V: TRBV15; size: -; DNA: TGTGCCACCAGCAGAGCCTCAGGGAGGGCTGGAAACACCATATATTTT; CDR3: CATSRASGRAGNTIYF
J: TRBJ2-1; D: TRBD2; V: TRBV29-1; size: -; DNA: TGCAGCGTTGAAGGGTCTCGGGGGACTAGCCGACGGGATGAGCAGTTCTTC; CDR3: CSVEGSRGTSRRDEQFF
J: TRBJ1-2; D: -; V: TRBV4-2; size: -; DNA: TGTGCCAGCAGCCAAGGTTCGATGAGGAGCTACACCTTC; CDR3: CASSQGSMRSYTF
J: TRBJ1-6; D: -; V: TRBV7-8; size: -; DNA: TGTGCCAGCAGCTTCCTCCGGAAAGGGGCGATCGGAGTCTATAATTCACCCCTCCACTTT; CDR3: CASSFLRKGAIGVYNSPLHF
J: TRBJ2-3; D: TRBD2; V: TRBV7-9; size: -; DNA: TGTGCCAGCAGCTTATTATTAGCGGGAGGGGTGAATACGCAGTATTTT; CDR3: CASSLLLAGGVNTQYF